This TCR beta chain appears in the sequencing data of a study of shared clonotypes between healthy human individuals. Study at large: CD4 naive and CD4 memory each took three plates per donor, while CD8 naive took two and CD8 memory one.

Deep-level assay runs were performed. The material for each subset, its genomic DNA, was split evenly across several immunoSEQ plates. The assay was immunoSEQ multiplex PCR, and TCRdb's table has in-frame clones only and misses some. The repertoire holds over a million clones, with about 98.5% as singletons. The length of the CDR3 is 13 residues. The trim removed 6 bases at V and 3 bases at J, leaving 5 bases unmatched. Germline assignment: CDR1 MNHNY and CDR2 SVGAGI (reference sequence). The rearrangement uses TRBV6-6 and TRBJ2-7; TRBD2 aligns across 7 bases. The receptor's source is a young man in good health. Sequencing used naive CD4+ T cells sorted from blood. Sample subset: CD45RA+ positively selected. The CDR3 is CASSQGLNYEQYF. For the CDR3, the DNA is TGTGCCAGCAGCCAGGGACTAAACTACGAGCAGTACTTC.